This T cell receptor (beta chain) was sequenced for a study of T cell repertoires in cytomegalovirus infection. Notes on the study in general: Across the ex vivo response, the dominant clonotypes were HLA-C-restricted CMV-specific TCR beta clonotypes.

MiXCR was run by TCRdb on the reads, yielding one entry per CDR3 protein. Counted here are about 310,000 distinct CDR3 sequences, about a sixth occurring once; the ten biggest clones make up 9.5% to 15%. Trimming stripped 3 bases from V and 5 bases from J, with 15 bases between. There are 15 residues in the CDR3. Points on this clonotype: The antigen is not known.

The receptor's source is a human donor in good health (CMV status not recorded). Some clones in this sample may be carry-over from other donors' samples. Specimen: PBMCs. This chain uses TRBV12-3 or TRBV12-4 with TRBJ2-3, with TRBD1 as a possible D gene (6 bases). The CDR3 DNA reads TGTGCCAGCAGTTTTAACATGGGGGCTGGAGATACGCAGTATTTT. This sequence encodes CASSFNMGAGDTQYF.